The 17 T cell receptor beta chains below were found in one sample sequenced in a study of T cell repertoires in cytomegalovirus infection. Using its own MiXCR run on the reads, TCRdb lists one record per CDR3 protein. The table has approximately 470,000 distinct CDR3 sequences, roughly 43% seen once. No cognate antigen is known for these TCRs. The sample here was cultured PBMCs, taken from culture after CMV antigen stimulation. These receptors all stem from a human donor in good health (CMV status not recorded). Some clones in this sample may be carry-over from other donors' samples.

The rearrangement uses TRBV12-3 or TRBV12-4 and TRBJ2-5, with D possibly being TRBD1 (6 bases). CDR3 size: 14 residues. Trimming cost V 3 bases and J 4 bases, with 12 bases left between them. The DNA of the CDR3 is TGTGCCAGCAGTTTCACAGGGCCTGCAGAGACCCAGTACTTC. Protein sequence: CASSFTGPAETQYF.

V is TRBV5-4 and J is TRBJ2-2; a weak D match, TRBD1 (7 bases). CDR3 length equals 17 residues. Germline CDR1 and CDR2: SGHNT and YYREEE (reference sequence). Trimming took 0 bases from V and 5 from J, leaving 17 bases between them. This CDR3 is CASSLGMAGQTTGELFF. As DNA, the CDR3 is TGTGCCAGCAGCTTGGGAATGGCGGGACAGACAACCGGGGAGCTGTTTTTT.

The chain combines TRBV6-1 with TRBJ1-1; TRBD1 aligns across 8 bases. Germline values: CDR1 MNHNS, CDR2 SASEGT. The V gene end was trimmed by 3 bases and the J gene end by 5 bases; junction bases not matched to a gene: 5. The CDR3 consists of 14 residues. The CDR3 sequence: CASSDQGALTEAFF. CDR3 coding DNA: TGTGCCAGCAGTGATCAGGGGGCTTTGACTGAAGCTTTCTTT.

The V call is TRBV19, the J call TRBJ2-1; maybe TRBD2 (5 bases). Germline V lookup: CDR1 LNHDA, CDR2 SQIVND (reference sequence). The ends were cut back, 1 base at V and 9 bases at J, with 10 bases in the middle. This CDR3 has 13 residues. CDR3 nucleotide sequence: TGTGCCAGTAGTATAGCCCTAGCTGGTGAGCAGTTCTTC. Translated, it gives CASSIALAGEQFF.

The chain is built from TRBV20-1 and TRBJ2-5; 7 positions agree with TRBD2. This CDR3 has 14 residues. The J segment lost 2 bases and the V segment lost 4 bases, leaving 7 bases of the junction unmatched. Germline CDR1 is DFQATT and CDR2 is SNEGSKA (reference sequence). CDR3 amino acids: CSAKGSGPQETQYF. The CDR3 bases are TGCAGTGCTAAGGGTAGCGGGCCACAAGAGACCCAGTACTTC.

The chain recombines TRBV20-1 with TRBJ1-6, with D perhaps TRBD1 (6 bases). CDR3 length equals 17 residues. Germline CDR1 reads DFQATT; CDR2 reads SNEGSKA (reference sequence). V shed 0 bases and J shed 7 bases, with 19 bases lying between them. The CDR3: CSARDGDRFSANSPLHF. The CDR3 DNA sequence: TGCAGTGCTAGAGATGGTGACAGGTTTAGTGCGAATTCACCCCTCCACTTT.

The V call is TRBV5-6, the J call TRBJ1-6; D gene ambiguous. Trimming left V 0 bases short and J 10 bases short, with 8 bases between. The CDR3 contains 13 residues. Germline loops: CDR1 SGHDT, CDR2 YYEEEE. The CDR3 nucleotides are TGTGCCAGCAGCTTGGACCGGGTCTCACCCCTCCACTTT. Translated, it gives CASSLDRVSPLHF.

The V call is TRBV5-6, the J call TRBJ2-1; D is unclear. V was pared by 4 bases and J by 3 bases, with 14 bases between. The CDR3 contains 15 residues. The V gene's germline CDR1 is SGHDT and CDR2 YYEEEE. CDR3 nucleotide sequence: TGTGCCAGCAGCCCCCGATTCCCCAGCTACAATGAGCAGTTCTTC. It encodes CASSPRFPSYNEQFF.

This clonotype appeared a few times. The chain has TRBV28 and TRBJ2-3; no clear D gene. V was pared by 6 bases and J by 6 bases, with 13 bases between. Germline V CDR1 and CDR2: MDHEN, SYDVKM. The CDR3 consists of 13 residues. This CDR3 reads CASSQPDVDTQYF. The CDR3 nucleotides are TGTGCCAGCAGCCAACCCGACGTTGATACGCAGTATTTT.

The rearrangement joins TRBV7-2 to TRBJ2-5, with TRBD2 matching over 10 bases. Germline V gene lookup returns CDR1 SGHTA and CDR2 FQGNSA. The CDR3 runs 16 residues. V shed 2 bases and J 7 bases; nucleotides not matched to a gene: 10. CDR3 bases: TGTGCCAGCAGCTTACGGGGGACTAGCGTTTTCGGGACCCAGTACTTC. Translated: CASSLRGTSVFGTQYF.

The rearrangement links TRBV7-2 to TRBJ1-6, with a tentative D call TRBD1 (6 bases). Trimming took 4 bases from V and 2 from J, leaving 12 bases between them. Germline V lookup: CDR1 SGHTA, CDR2 FQGNSA. CDR3 length: 16 amino acids. This chain's CDR3 is CASSSPGQTYNSPLHF. The CDR3 nucleotides are TGTGCCAGCAGCTCCCCGGGACAAACCTATAATTCACCCCTCCACTTT. Full variable domain (missing parts from reference TRBV7-2 and TRBJ1-6): GAGVSQSPSNKVTEKGKDVELRCDPISGHTALYWYRQSLGQGLEFLIYFQGNSAPDKSGLPSDRFSAERTGGSVSTLTIQRTQQEDSAVYLCASSSPGQTYNSPLHFGNGTRLTVT.

This clonotype has more than one count but fewer than ten. The chain recombines TRBV28 with TRBJ2-5; D remains unclear. V was clipped by 6 bases and J by 3 bases, with 14 bases between them. Per the germline V gene, CDR1 is MDHEN and CDR2 is SYDVKM. The CDR3 is 14 residues long. The CDR3 protein is CASRLAWQEETQYF. Here the CDR3 DNA reads TGTGCCAGCAGACTTGCCTGGCAAGAAGAGACCCAGTACTTC.

The V and J genes are TRBV20-1 and TRBJ2-5, with a weak D call TRBD2 (6 bases). CDR1 and CDR2 from the germline V gene are DFQATT and SNEGSKA (reference sequence). This CDR3 has 12 amino acids. CDR3 in amino acids: CTTRRVGETQYF. CDR3 in DNA: TGCACCACTCGGAGGGTTGGAGAGACCCAGTACTTC.

The V call is TRBV4-1, the J call TRBJ2-2; TRBD2 aligns across 9 bases. Trimming at V came to 4 bases and at J to 1 base, leaving 10 bases not matched to a gene. Germline values: CDR1 MGHRA, CDR2 YSYEKL. The CDR3 sequence is 18 residues long. CDR3 region: CASSLLAGGGGNTGELFF. CDR3 in DNA: TGCGCCAGCAGCCTGCTCGCTGGCGGGGGGGGGAACACCGGGGAGCTGTTTTTT.

V usage is TRBV7-8 and J usage is TRBJ2-7; possible D gene TRBD2, 6 bases. CDR3 length: 15 amino acids. Trimming took 3 bases from V and 0 from J, leaving 12 bases between them. In germline, CDR1 is SGHVS, CDR2 FQNEAQ. The CDR3 reads CASSFGLPSSYEQYF. The CDR3 coding sequence is TGTGCCAGCAGCTTTGGACTACCGAGCTCCTACGAGCAGTACTTC.

This clonotype was picked up a small number of times. CDR3 protein: CASSLVRTSGSGKWNEQFF. The CDR3 DNA follows: TGTGCCAGCAGCTTAGTGAGGACTAGCGGGAGTGGTAAGTGGAATGAGCAGTTCTTC. The chain uses TRBV11-2 and TRBJ2-1; 13 bases match TRBD2. Trimming at V came to 1 base and at J to 7 bases, leaving 13 bases not matched to a gene. Germline V CDR1 and CDR2: SGHAT, FQNNGV. The CDR3 totals 19 residues.

The J gene is TRBJ1-2, the V gene TRBV7-9; perhaps TRBD1 as D (6 bases). The CDR3 consists of 17 residues. Per the germline V gene, CDR1 is SEHNR and CDR2 is FQNEAQ (reference sequence). V was shortened by 2 bases and J by 2 bases, with 18 bases between the two germline ends. Here the CDR3 reads CASSLLPQGIGNYGYTF. As DNA, the CDR3 is TGTGCCAGCAGCTTATTACCACAGGGTATAGGGAACTATGGCTACACCTTC.